The 14 T cell receptor beta chains reported below all come from one sample, sequenced in a study of PD-L1 blockade in urothelial cancer. The protocol was immunoSEQ multiplex PCR, while the TCRdb copy is restricted to in-frame clones and leaves out a portion. In the table there are about 120,000 clones, around 89% of which are singletons. Time point described: peripheral blood 6 weeks after treatment start. The source material was PBMCs, sampled around atezolizumab (anti-PD-L1) treatment. The receptors come from a man aged 60 to 69 with urothelial cancer.

As to this clone: The same CDR3 can be traced to other DNA sequences in this sample. The chain is built from TRBV19 and TRBJ1-2; 11 positions agree with TRBD1. The trim removed 5 bases at V and 4 bases at J, leaving 3 bases unmatched. The germline CDR1 and CDR2 sequences are LNHDA and SQIVND (reference sequence). This CDR3 is built from 14 residues. CDR3 DNA sequence: TGTGCCAGTAGTCTAGGACAGGGGGCCTATGGCTACACCTTC. Protein product: CASSLGQGAYGYTF. The full variable domain, completed using reference TRBV19 and TRBJ1-2, is DGGITQSPKYLFRKEGQNVTLSCEQNLNHDAMYWYRQDPGQGLRLIYYSQIVNDFQKGDIAEGYSVSREKKESFPLTVTSAQKNPTAFYLCASSLGQGAYGYTFGSGTRLTVV.

The chain has TRBV27 and TRBJ2-3, with 10 positions matching TRBD2. J lost 3 bases, V lost 3 bases, and 6 bases had no gene match. The germline CDR1 and CDR2 sequences are MNHEY and SMNVEV (reference sequence). The CDR3 covers 16 residues. Written as DNA, the CDR3 is TGTGCCAGCAGTTTGTCTAGCGGGAGTTTAACAGATACGCAGTATTTT. Protein product: CASSLSSGSLTDTQYF.

V and J are TRBV2 and TRBJ1-2; 7 positions match TRBD1. Trimming took 6 bases from V and 4 from J; bases not matched to a gene: 11. The CDR3 has 15 residues. The germline CDR1 and CDR2 sequences are SNHLY and FYNNEI. CDR3 coding DNA: TGTGCCAGCAGCGCGAGACAGGGTCTGGTCTATGGCTACACCTTC. Its translation is CASSARQGLVYGYTF.

The V and J genes are TRBV10-3 and TRBJ1-2, with 9 bases aligning to TRBD1. The CDR3 is made up of 17 amino acids. J was trimmed by 5 bases and V by 1 base; bases with no gene match: 11. The germline CDR1 and CDR2 sequences are ENHRY and SYGVKD. The DNA of the CDR3 is TGTGCCATCAGTGAGTTGGGACAGGGACGAGGCCGATATGGCTACACCTTC. This translates into CAISELGQGRGRYGYTF.

About this clone: A junction boundary mismatches the germline segment, possibly from a read error. J is TRBJ2-5 and V is TRBV5-6; 8 nucleotides align to TRBD2. The V gene's germline CDR1 is SGHDT and CDR2 YYEEEE. CDR3 size: 14 residues. The CDR3 loop reads CASSLAGEHGRGDF. CDR3 bases: TGTGCCAGCAGCTTGGCCGGGGAACACGGGAGGGGGGACTTC.

The rearrangement joins TRBV4-3 to TRBJ2-2; D is possibly TRBD1 (6 bases). The CDR3 runs to 17 residues. The germline V and J ends were trimmed by 0 bases and 13 bases, with 24 bases remaining between them. Germline V gene lookup returns CDR1 LGHNA and CDR2 YSLEER. The CDR3 spells CASSQEGQVTRGSGLFF. The DNA of the CDR3 is TGCGCCAGCAGCCAAGAAGGGCAGGTCACGAGGGGGTCTGGGCTGTTTTTT.

This chain uses TRBV10-3 with TRBJ2-5; 11 bases map to TRBD2. Looked up from germline, CDR1 is ENHRY and CDR2 is SYGVKD. V was pared by 10 bases and J by 1 base, with 2 bases of the junction left unmatched. The CDR3 runs 13 residues. The CDR3 loop is CATLAGGQETQYF. The CDR3 region has the DNA TGTGCCACCCTAGCGGGGGGCCAAGAGACCCAGTACTTC.

Written as DNA, the CDR3 is TGTGCCAGCACCTTGGACGGGACCTACGAGCAGTACTTC. Its translation: CASTLDGTYEQYF. The V gene is TRBV2, the J gene TRBJ2-7, with D perhaps matching TRBD2 (5 bases). V shed 7 bases and J shed 2 bases, with 12 bases lying between them. This CDR3 is 13 amino acids long. In germline, CDR1 is SNHLY, CDR2 FYNNEI.

The V gene is TRBV18, the J gene TRBJ1-1; maybe TRBD1 (6 bases). V dropped 2 bases and J dropped 11 bases, with 18 bases sitting between them. Germline CDR1 is KGHSH and CDR2 is LQKENI. The CDR3 loop spans 14 amino acids. CDR3 coding DNA: TGTGCCAGCTCACCAGTCGAAGGGGGTGTATTGGCTTTCTTT. Its protein is CASSPVEGGVLAFF. The full variable domain, with the rest looked up from reference TRBV18 and TRBJ1-1, is NAGVMQNPRHLVRRRGQEARLRCSPMKGHSHVYWYRQLPEEGLKFMVYLQKENIIDESGMPKERFSAEFPKEGPSILRIQQVVRGDSAAYFCASSPVEGGVLAFFGQGTRLTVV.

This clone was seen only once. The genes are TRBV6-5 and TRBJ2-1; 7 bases match TRBD1. V gave up 7 bases and J gave up 10 bases; unmatched junction bases: 7. Germline CDR1 reads MNHEY; CDR2 reads SVGAGI. The CDR3 length is 12 residues. CDR3 residues: CASKTGAGEQFF. In DNA form, the CDR3 reads TGTGCCAGCAAAACAGGGGCTGGGGAGCAGTTCTTC.

The chain uses TRBV5-1 and TRBJ1-1; TRBD1 might be the D (5 bases). V was shortened by 5 bases and J by 0 bases, with 11 bases between the two germline ends. The CDR3 sequence is 14 residues long. CDR1 SGHRS and CDR2 YFSETQ come from the germline V gene. The CDR3 coding sequence is TGCGCCAGCAGTCCTGACAGAGTGAACACTGAAGCTTTCTTT. Amino acids: CASSPDRVNTEAFF.

V is TRBV7-3 and J is TRBJ2-3, with 9 bases matching TRBD1. V shed 5 bases and J 5 bases; nucleotides not matched to a gene: 8. CDR1 is SGHTA and CDR2 is FQGTGA in the germline V gene. The CDR3 consists of 15 residues. The CDR3 protein is CASSTQGTGQDTQYF. As DNA, the CDR3 is TGTGCCAGCAGCACCCAGGGGACAGGGCAAGATACGCAGTATTTT.

The gene calls are TRBV10-1 and TRBJ1-1; TRBD1 matches at 9 bases. This CDR3 contains 14 residues. Trimming took 4 bases from V and 5 from J; bases not matched to a gene: 5. Per the germline V gene, CDR1 is WNHNN and CDR2 is SYGVQD (reference sequence). The CDR3 DNA sequence: TGCGCCAGCAGTGGACAGGGGGATCGAACTGAAGCTTTCTTT. It encodes CASSGQGDRTEAFF.

The V gene is TRBV10-3, the J gene TRBJ2-1; 12 bases fit TRBD2. The CDR3 runs 14 residues. The ends lost 6 bases at V and 7 bases at J; junction bases unmatched: 4. Germline values: CDR1 ENHRY, CDR2 SYGVKD. The CDR3, as DNA: TGTGCCATCAGAGAGACTAGCGGGAGAAATGAGCAGTTCTTC. Its protein product is CAIRETSGRNEQFF.